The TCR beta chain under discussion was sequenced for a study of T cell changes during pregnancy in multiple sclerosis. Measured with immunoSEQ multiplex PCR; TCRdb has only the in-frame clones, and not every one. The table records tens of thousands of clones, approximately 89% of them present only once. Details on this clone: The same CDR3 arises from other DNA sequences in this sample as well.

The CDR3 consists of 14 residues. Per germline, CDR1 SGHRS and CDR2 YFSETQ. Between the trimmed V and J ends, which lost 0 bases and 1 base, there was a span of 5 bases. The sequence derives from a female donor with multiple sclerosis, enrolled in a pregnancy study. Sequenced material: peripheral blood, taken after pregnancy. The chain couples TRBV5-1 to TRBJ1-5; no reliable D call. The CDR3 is CASSLDGSNQPQHF. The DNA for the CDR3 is TGCGCCAGCAGCTTGGATGGCAGCAATCAGCCCCAGCATTTT.